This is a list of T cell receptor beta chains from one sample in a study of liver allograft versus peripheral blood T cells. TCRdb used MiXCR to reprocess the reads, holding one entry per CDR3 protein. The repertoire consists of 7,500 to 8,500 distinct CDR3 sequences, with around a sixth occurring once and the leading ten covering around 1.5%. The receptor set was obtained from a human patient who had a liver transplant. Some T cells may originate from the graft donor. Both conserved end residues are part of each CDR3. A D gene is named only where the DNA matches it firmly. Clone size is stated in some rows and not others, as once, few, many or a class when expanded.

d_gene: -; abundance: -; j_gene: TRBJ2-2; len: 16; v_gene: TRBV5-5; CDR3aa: CASSTWGTAITGELFF; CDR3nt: TGTGCCAGCAGCACCTGGGGCACAGCCATCACCGGGGAGCTGTTTTTT
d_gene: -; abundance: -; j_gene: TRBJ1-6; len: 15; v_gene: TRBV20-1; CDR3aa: CSARNRDFYNSPLHF; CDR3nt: TGCAGTGCTAGAAACAGGGACTTCTATAATTCACCCCTCCACTTT
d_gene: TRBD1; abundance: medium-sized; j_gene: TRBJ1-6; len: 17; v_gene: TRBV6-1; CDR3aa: CASLGGADSSYNSPLHF; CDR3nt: TGTGCCAGCCTAGGGGGCGCCGACAGCTCCTATAATTCACCCCTCCACTTT
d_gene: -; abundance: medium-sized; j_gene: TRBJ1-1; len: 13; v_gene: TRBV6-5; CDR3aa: CASSYSKGVEAFF; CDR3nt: TGTGCCAGCAGTTACTCAAAGGGAGTTGAAGCTTTCTTT
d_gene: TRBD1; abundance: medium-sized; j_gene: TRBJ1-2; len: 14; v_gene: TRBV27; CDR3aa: CASRTVGTGGVDTF; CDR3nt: TGTGCCAGCAGAACGGTCGGGACAGGGGGGGTGGACACCTTC
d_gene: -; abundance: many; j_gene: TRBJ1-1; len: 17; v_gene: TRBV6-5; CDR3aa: CASSYGDGMGMNTEAFF; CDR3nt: TGTGCCAGCAGTTACGGGGATGGGATGGGCATGAACACTGAAGCTTTCTTT
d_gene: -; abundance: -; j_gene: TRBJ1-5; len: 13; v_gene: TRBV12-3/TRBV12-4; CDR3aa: CASKQGVNQPQHF; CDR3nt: TGTGCCAGCAAACAAGGGGTTAATCAGCCCCAGCATTTT
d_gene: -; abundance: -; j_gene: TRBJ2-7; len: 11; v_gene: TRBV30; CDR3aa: CAWSALTGQYF; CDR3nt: TGTGCCTGGAGTGCGCTGACAGGGCAGTACTTC
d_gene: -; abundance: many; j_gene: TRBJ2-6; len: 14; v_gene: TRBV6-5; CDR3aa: CASGHISGANVLTF; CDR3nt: TGTGCCAGCGGTCATATCTCTGGGGCCAACGTCCTGACTTTC
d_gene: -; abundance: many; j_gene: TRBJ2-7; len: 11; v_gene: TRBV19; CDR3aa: CASKRGYEQYF; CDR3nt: TGTGCCAGTAAGAGAGGATACGAGCAGTACTTC
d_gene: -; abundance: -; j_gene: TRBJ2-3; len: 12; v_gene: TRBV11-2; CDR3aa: CASSRTLDTQYF; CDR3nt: TGTGCCAGCAGCCGAACCCTGGATACGCAGTATTTT
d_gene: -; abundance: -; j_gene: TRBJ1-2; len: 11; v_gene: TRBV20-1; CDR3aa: CSASDQDGYTF; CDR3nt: TGCAGTGCTAGTGATCAGGATGGCTACACCTTC
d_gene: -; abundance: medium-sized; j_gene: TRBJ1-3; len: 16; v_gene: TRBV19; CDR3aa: CASSIHGRESGNTIYF; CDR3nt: TGTGCCAGTAGTATCCACGGACGGGAGTCTGGAAACACCATATATTTT
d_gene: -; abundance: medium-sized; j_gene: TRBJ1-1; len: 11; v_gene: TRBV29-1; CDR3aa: CSVGVNTEAFF; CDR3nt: TGCAGCGTTGGAGTGAACACTGAAGCTTTCTTT
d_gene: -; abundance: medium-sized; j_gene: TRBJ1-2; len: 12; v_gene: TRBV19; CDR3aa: CASHRGGNGYTF; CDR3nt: TGTGCCAGTCATCGGGGAGGGAATGGCTACACCTTC
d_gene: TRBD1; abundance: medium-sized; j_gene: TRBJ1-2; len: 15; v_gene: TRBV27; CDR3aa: CASSLGQGLNYGYTF; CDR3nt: TGTGCCAGCAGTTTGGGACAGGGGTTGAACTATGGCTACACCTTC
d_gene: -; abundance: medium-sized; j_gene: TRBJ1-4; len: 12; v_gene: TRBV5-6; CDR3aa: CASSLYAGKLFF; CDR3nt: TGTGCCAGCAGCTTGTATGCGGGAAAACTGTTTTTT
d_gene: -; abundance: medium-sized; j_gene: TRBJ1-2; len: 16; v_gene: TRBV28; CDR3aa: CASSPQGRFWINGYTF; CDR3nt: TGTGCCAGCAGTCCTCAGGGAAGATTCTGGATTAATGGCTACACCTTC
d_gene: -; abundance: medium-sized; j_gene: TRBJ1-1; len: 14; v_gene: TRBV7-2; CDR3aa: CASSLAGGITEAFF; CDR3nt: TGTGCCAGCAGCTTAGCGGGAGGGATCACTGAAGCTTTCTTT
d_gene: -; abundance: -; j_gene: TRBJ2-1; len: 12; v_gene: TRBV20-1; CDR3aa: CSALRSSFEQFF; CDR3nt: TGCAGTGCCCTCCGGAGTAGCTTCGAGCAGTTCTTC
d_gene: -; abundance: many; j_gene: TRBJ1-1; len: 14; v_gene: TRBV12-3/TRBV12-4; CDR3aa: CASSFTLQNTEAFF; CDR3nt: TGTGCCAGCAGTTTTACACTCCAGAACACTGAAGCTTTCTTT
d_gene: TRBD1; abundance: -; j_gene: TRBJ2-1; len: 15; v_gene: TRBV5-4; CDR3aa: CASSVVGTGNNEQFF; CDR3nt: TGTGCCAGCAGCGTTGTTGGGACAGGGAACAATGAGCAGTTCTTC
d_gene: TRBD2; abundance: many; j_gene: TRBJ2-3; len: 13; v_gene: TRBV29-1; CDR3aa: CSASSGGADTQYF; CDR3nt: TGCAGCGCCTCTAGCGGGGGGGCAGATACGCAGTATTTT
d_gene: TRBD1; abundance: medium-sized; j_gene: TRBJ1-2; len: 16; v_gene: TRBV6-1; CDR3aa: CASSEAATGTHYGYTF; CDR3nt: TGTGCCAGCAGTGAAGCAGCGACAGGGACCCACTATGGCTACACCTTC
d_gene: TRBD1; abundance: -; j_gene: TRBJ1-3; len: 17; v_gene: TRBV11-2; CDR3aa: CASSHPGTGGAGNTIYF; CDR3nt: TGTGCCAGCAGCCACCCCGGGACAGGGGGCGCAGGAAACACCATATATTTT
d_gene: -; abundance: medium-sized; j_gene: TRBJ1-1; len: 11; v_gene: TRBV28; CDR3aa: CASSGNTEAFF; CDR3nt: TGTGCCAGCTCAGGAAACACTGAAGCTTTCTTT
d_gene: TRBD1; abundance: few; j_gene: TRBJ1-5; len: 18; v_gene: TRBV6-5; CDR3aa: CASSYSIPGQGINQPQHF; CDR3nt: TGTGCCAGCAGTTACTCGATCCCGGGACAGGGGATTAATCAGCCCCAGCATTTT
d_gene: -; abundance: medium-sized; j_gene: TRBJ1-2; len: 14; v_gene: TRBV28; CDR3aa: CASSFDRANYGYTF; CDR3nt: TGTGCCAGCAGTTTTGACCGAGCTAACTATGGCTACACCTTC
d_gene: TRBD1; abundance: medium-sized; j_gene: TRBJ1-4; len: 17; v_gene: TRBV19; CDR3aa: CASSFRDRGATNEKLFF; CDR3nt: TGTGCCAGTAGTTTCCGGGACAGGGGGGCAACTAATGAAAAACTGTTTTTT